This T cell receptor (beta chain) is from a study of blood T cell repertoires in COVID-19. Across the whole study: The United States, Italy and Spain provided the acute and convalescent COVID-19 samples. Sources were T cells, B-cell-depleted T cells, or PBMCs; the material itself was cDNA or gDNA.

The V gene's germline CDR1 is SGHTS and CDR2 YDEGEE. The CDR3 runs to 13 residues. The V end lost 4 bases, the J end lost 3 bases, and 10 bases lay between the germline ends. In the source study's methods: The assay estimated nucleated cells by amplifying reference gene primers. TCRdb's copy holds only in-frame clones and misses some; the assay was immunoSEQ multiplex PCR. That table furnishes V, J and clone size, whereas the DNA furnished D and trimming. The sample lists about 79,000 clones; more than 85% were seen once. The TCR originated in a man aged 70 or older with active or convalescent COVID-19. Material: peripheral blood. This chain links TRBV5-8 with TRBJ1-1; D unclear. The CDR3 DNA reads TGTGCCAGCAGCACTTTTAGTGACACTGAAGCTTTCTTT. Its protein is CASSTFSDTEAFF.